A selection of T cell receptor beta chains follows, all from one sample in a study of graft-versus-host responses after intestinal transplantation. Clones were read by immunoSEQ multiplex PCR, and TCRdb kept only the in-frame ones, dropping some. The repertoire holds about 70,000 clones, with roughly 91% as singletons. These receptors are not linked to any known antigen. The sequencing used unstimulated CD8+ T cells sorted from spleen or lymph node cells, collected before intestinal transplant. The receptor source for this set is a human donor who received an intestinal transplant. CDR3s include the opening cysteine and the closing phenylalanine or tryptophan. D genes are given only for firm matches. Clone size, where shown, is once, few, many, or a class for clones that have expanded.

D: NA; size: NA; J: TRBJ2-3; V: TRBV19; DNA: TGTGCCAGTACTGTGGAGGGAACGCAGTATTTT; CDR3: CASTVEGTQYF
D: TRBD1; size: NA; J: TRBJ1-2; V: TRBV13; DNA: TGTGCCAGCAGCTCGGGACGTTCACAGGGGGATGGCTACACCTTC; CDR3: CASSSGRSQGDGYTF
D: TRBD2; size: NA; J: TRBJ2-7; V: TRBV2; DNA: TGTGCCAGCGGAAATAGCGGGGGGCCCTCCTACGAGCAGTACTTC; CDR3: CASGNSGGPSYEQYF
D: NA; size: once; J: TRBJ2-3; V: TRBV5-6; DNA: TGTGCCAGCAGCTGGGGCGTGGGCACAGATACGCAGTATTTT; CDR3: CASSWGVGTDTQYF
D: TRBD1; size: NA; J: TRBJ1-2; V: TRBV9; DNA: TGTGCCAGCACCCTCGGCACAGGGGGCGACCCCTATGGCTACACCTTC; CDR3: CASTLGTGGDPYGYTF
D: NA; size: NA; J: TRBJ1-3; V: TRBV18; DNA: TGTGCCAGCTCACCGACGACAGCCAACTCTGGAAACACCATATATTTT; CDR3: CASSPTTANSGNTIYF
D: NA; size: NA; J: TRBJ2-1; V: TRBV19; DNA: TGTGCTAGTACGGGGGTGGATGAGCAGTTCTTC; CDR3: CASTGVDEQFF
D: TRBD1; size: NA; J: TRBJ2-7; V: TRBV5-1; DNA: TGCGCCAGCAGCCACCGGGACAGACCTTACGAGCAGTACTTC; CDR3: CASSHRDRPYEQYF
D: NA; size: NA; J: TRBJ2-3; V: TRBV6-5; DNA: TGTGCCAGCAGTTCACAAACTACACAGGGCGACACGCAGTATTTT; CDR3: CASSSQTTQGDTQYF
D: TRBD1; size: NA; J: TRBJ2-1; V: TRBV5-4; DNA: TGTGCCAGCAGTCCGGACAGGGGCTACAATGAGCAGTTCTTC; CDR3: CASSPDRGYNEQFF
D: NA; size: NA; J: TRBJ2-1; V: TRBV4-1; DNA: TGCGCCAGCAGCCAAGAGTATGAGGTACGGGAGCAGTTCTTC; CDR3: CASSQEYEVREQFF
D: NA; size: NA; J: TRBJ2-7; V: TRBV7-2; DNA: TGTGCCAGCTCCCAATGGGACTCCTCCTACGAGCAGTACTTC; CDR3: CASSQWDSSYEQYF
D: TRBD1; size: once; J: TRBJ1-5; V: TRBV5-3; DNA: TGTGCCAGAAGCCCCGAAGACAGGGTGCGGCAGCCCCAGCATTTT; CDR3: CARSPEDRVRQPQHF
D: NA; size: NA; J: TRBJ2-2; V: TRBV4-1; DNA: TGCGCCAGCAGCCAAGTTTCAGGGACCGGGGAGCTGTTTTTT; CDR3: CASSQVSGTGELFF
D: NA; size: NA; J: TRBJ2-1; V: TRBV7-8; DNA: TGTGCCACCGGAGGCTCCTACAATGAGCAGTTCTTC; CDR3: CATGGSYNEQFF
D: NA; size: NA; J: TRBJ2-7; V: TRBV2; DNA: TGTGCCAGCAGTGTATATGAGTTCTCCGCCCGGTACGAGCAGTACTTC; CDR3: CASSVYEFSARYEQYF
D: NA; size: NA; J: TRBJ1-4; V: TRBV4-1; DNA: TGCGCCAGCAGCTATATCCGGCCAGGCGAGGGTGAAAAACTGTTTTTT; CDR3: CASSYIRPGEGEKLFF
D: NA; size: NA; J: TRBJ2-3; V: TRBV6-5; DNA: TGTGCCAGCAGTCAGTGGCTCACAGATACGCAGTATTTT; CDR3: CASSQWLTDTQYF
D: TRBD1; size: NA; J: TRBJ2-2; V: TRBV7-3; DNA: TGTGCCAGCAGCTTAATTAGGCAGGGGGAATGGAACACCGGGGAGCTGTTTTTT; CDR3: CASSLIRQGEWNTGELFF
D: TRBD2; size: NA; J: TRBJ2-1; V: TRBV7-6; DNA: TGTGCCAGCAGCTCCGCCTGGGGGGGACCCTCCTACAATGAGCAGTTCTTC; CDR3: CASSSAWGGPSYNEQFF
D: TRBD1; size: NA; J: TRBJ2-7; V: TRBV6-5; DNA: TGTGCCAGCAGTCCCTCGACAGGGGGCGAGCAGTACTTC; CDR3: CASSPSTGGEQYF
D: TRBD2; size: NA; J: TRBJ2-2; V: TRBV5-6; DNA: TGTGCCAGCAGCTTGGCCCTAGCGGGGGGCCTCGGGGAGCTGTTTTTT; CDR3: CASSLALAGGLGELFF
D: NA; size: few; J: TRBJ1-1; V: TRBV29-1; DNA: TGCAGCGTTCGTGGACACTTAAACACTGAAGCTTTCTTT; CDR3: CSVRGHLNTEAFF
D: NA; size: NA; J: TRBJ1-1; V: TRBV19; DNA: TGTGCCAGTAGTATGGGCCCGAACACTGAAGCTTTCTTT; CDR3: CASSMGPNTEAFF
D: NA; size: NA; J: TRBJ1-1; V: TRBV5-4; DNA: TGTGCCAGCAGCTTGAAGGGGCGAAACACTGAAGCTTTCTTT; CDR3: CASSLKGRNTEAFF
D: NA; size: NA; J: TRBJ2-5; V: TRBV7-6; DNA: TGTGCCAGCAGCTTAGCTCATGAGACCCAGTACTTC; CDR3: CASSLAHETQYF
D: NA; size: NA; J: TRBJ1-1; V: TRBV12-5; DNA: TGTGCTAGTGGTTTGGCACTGGCTGAAGCTTTCTTT; CDR3: CASGLALAEAFF